This record looks at one T cell receptor (beta chain) sequence and its context. The data were taken from a study of OX40 agonist ivuxolimab in advanced cancers. Overall study: The study treated patients with ivuxolimab, an agonistic anti-OX40 (CD134) antibody. Every 2 weeks, patients received ivuxolimab intravenously, dosed at 0.01 to 10 mg/kg.

Germline-derived CDR1 and CDR2 are LNHDA and SQIVND (reference sequence). Trimming cost V 1 base and J 5 bases, with 6 bases left between them. The CDR3 is 12 residues long. The repertoire was sequenced with immunoSEQ multiplex PCR; TCRdb's copy has only in-frame clones and lacks some. The repertoire has tens of thousands of clones, 70% to 90% of them found once; the top ten carry about 8.2%. The sequencing here drew on CD4+ or CD8+ T cells sorted from blood, taken in a trial of the OX40 agonist ivuxolimab. The receptor comes from an adult with an advanced solid tumor such as melanoma, head and neck, liver or kidney cancer. The genes are TRBV19 and TRBJ2-7; weak D call: TRBD2 (6 bases). CDR3 in DNA: TGTGCCAGTAGTATAGGGGGGGACGAGCAGTACTTC. Translated, it gives CASSIGGDEQYF. Supplemented by reference TRBV19 and TRBJ2-7, the full variable domain reads DGGITQSPKYLFRKEGQNVTLSCEQNLNHDAMYWYRQDPGQGLRLIYYSQIVNDFQKGDIAEGYSVSREKKESFPLTVTSAQKNPTAFYLCASSIGGDEQYFGPGTRLTVT.